This T cell receptor (beta chain) was sequenced in a study of T-cell memory formation after mild COVID-19. Note on this clonotype: The antigen remains undetermined.

MiXCR, applied by TCRdb to the 5' RACE reads, yields one record per CDR3 protein. The sample includes about 290,000 distinct CDR3 sequences, about a sixth seen only once; the top ten take 22%. There are 14 residues in the CDR3. V gave up 4 bases and J gave up 5 bases; unmatched junction bases: 7. Germline CDR1 SGDLS, CDR2 YYNGEE. Study-wide points: Day 15 to 85 contracting clones showed balanced CD4/CD8; later expanders leaned CD4+.

Sequencing was carried out using PBMCs or a T cell subset sorted from them (not recorded which). The chain employs TRBV9 and TRBJ2-3; 7 bases agree with TRBD1. The receptor comes from a man aged 18-30 years who had mild COVID-19 (a few samples of this study predate the infection). Cell type and time point are not known. The chain's CDR3 is CASSSRQGGDTQYF. The DNA of the CDR3 is TGTGCCAGCAGCTCCAGACAGGGCGGAGATACGCAGTATTTT.